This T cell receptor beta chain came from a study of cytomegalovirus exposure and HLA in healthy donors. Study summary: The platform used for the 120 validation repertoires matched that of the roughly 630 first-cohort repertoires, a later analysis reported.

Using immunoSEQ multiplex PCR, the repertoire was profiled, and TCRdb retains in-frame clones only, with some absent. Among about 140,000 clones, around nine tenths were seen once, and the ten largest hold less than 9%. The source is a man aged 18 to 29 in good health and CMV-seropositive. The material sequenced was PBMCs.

CDR3 in DNA: TGTGCCAGCAGCAAATTGGGGGCAGGGGAGCTGTTTTTT. Protein sequence: CASSKLGAGELFF. The V gene is TRBV7-3, the J gene TRBJ2-2, with D tentatively TRBD1 (6 bases). Germline V CDR1 and CDR2: SGHTA, FQGTGA. The CDR3 extends over 13 amino acids. Trimming took 5 bases from V and 8 from J, leaving 12 bases between them. Filled out from reference TRBV7-3 and TRBJ2-2, the complete variable domain reads GAGVSQTPSNKVTEKGKYVELRCDPISGHTALYWYRQSLGQGPEFLIYFQGTGAADDSGLPNDRFFAVRPEGSVSTLKIQRTERGDSAVYLCASSKLGAGELFFGEGSRLTVL.